The clone carrying this TCR beta chain has more than one count but fewer than ten. Germline CDR1 SGHTA, CDR2 FQGNSA. Trimming pared 1 base from V and 4 bases from J, leaving 11 bases between. The CDR3 is 14 amino acids. Since all of the isolated RNA was reverse transcribed, expressed TCRB transcripts were what got sequenced. TCRdb's table, derived via immunoSEQ multiplex PCR, lists solely in-frame clones and lacks some. The table has 900,000 or so clones, about a sixth seen once. The data were obtained in a study of beta chain features in type 1 diabetes. The chain is built from TRBV7-2 and TRBJ2-7, with D possibly matching TRBD1 (5 bases). This clonotype was obtained from a young woman in good health. The sequencing input was naive CD4+ T cells from blood. CDR3 bases: TGTGCCAGCAGCTTAGATTGGACACGATACGAGCAGTACTTC. The encoded protein is CASSLDWTRYEQYF.